The rows below give T cell receptor beta chains drawn from one sample of a study of blood T cell repertoires in COVID-19. Clones were read by immunoSEQ multiplex PCR, and TCRdb kept only the in-frame ones, dropping some. Altogether around 370,000 clones are present, 87% being singletons, with the ten largest covering about 6.3%. Sequences were obtained from peripheral blood. The receptors were sampled from a woman aged 45-65 years with COVID-19, enrolled during active disease. CDR3s leave out the opening cysteine and the closing phenylalanine or tryptophan. The order of the fields is CDR3 protein, J gene, V gene.

CDR3: ASSPPRDRDEQY
J: TRBJ2-7
V: TRBV18

CDR3: ASSPGQIVNYGYT
J: TRBJ1-2
V: TRBV5-1

CDR3: ASMDPRGTNKEAF
J: TRBJ1-1
V: TRBV28

CDR3: ASSTSGRLIDTQY
J: TRBJ2-3
V: TRBV6-5

CDR3: ASSLRTEESYNEQF
J: TRBJ2-1
V: TRBV7-3

CDR3: AWRGGQGSYT
J: TRBJ1-2
V: TRBV30

CDR3: ASSLVVMGSVSSYEQY
J: TRBJ2-7
V: TRBV7-9

CDR3: ASRPSSSTDTQY
J: TRBJ2-3
V: TRBV6-4

CDR3: ASSRENSGNTIY
J: TRBJ1-3
V: TRBV18

CDR3: ASSSDRPSVKYGYT
J: TRBJ1-2
V: TRBV28

CDR3: ATSRADREYNEQF
J: TRBJ2-1
V: TRBV24-1

CDR3: ASSPRGRGMNTEAF
J: TRBJ1-1
V: TRBV2

CDR3: ASSFSGSSYEQY
J: TRBJ2-7
V: TRBV11-3

CDR3: ASTHGGGNQPQH
J: TRBJ1-5
V: TRBV3-1/TRBV3-2

CDR3: ASSPVVLAGGGEQF
J: TRBJ2-1
V: TRBV7-6

CDR3: ASSYGQTYNEQF
J: TRBJ2-1
V: TRBV6-5

CDR3: ASRSNRDNSGQF
J: TRBJ2-1
V: TRBV25-1

CDR3: ATEPGLAGDEQF
J: TRBJ2-1
V: TRBV2

CDR3: ASSWGLVDSYEQY
J: TRBJ2-7
V: TRBV7-2

CDR3: ASSVDGKPYNEQF
J: TRBJ2-1
V: TRBV9

CDR3: AWRDTAGTVPINEQF
J: TRBJ2-1
V: TRBV30

CDR3: ATSDSGSGRKPEQF
J: TRBJ2-1
V: TRBV24-1

CDR3: ASSFAMNEQF
J: TRBJ2-1
V: TRBV12-3/TRBV12-4

CDR3: ASSLEKRGTDTQY
J: TRBJ2-3
V: TRBV5-1

CDR3: ASSYGGRGDEKLF
J: TRBJ1-4
V: TRBV6-5

CDR3: ASRINRDTDTQY
J: TRBJ2-3
V: TRBV9

CDR3: ASSPGHPGRQF
J: TRBJ2-1
V: TRBV6-5

CDR3: ASSPGTGRADTQY
J: TRBJ2-3
V: TRBV5-4

CDR3: ASSSGSGKPHNEQF
J: TRBJ2-1
V: TRBV28

CDR3: ASSLGARGQDYGYT
J: TRBJ1-2
V: TRBV5-4

CDR3: ASHLAGAGANVLT
J: TRBJ2-6
V: TRBV19

CDR3: ASSLRENNSPLH
J: TRBJ1-6
V: TRBV27

CDR3: ASSLGGGSGTDTQY
J: TRBJ2-3
V: TRBV7-2

CDR3: ASSLLGVGGETQY
J: TRBJ2-5
V: TRBV7-2

CDR3: ASSENFVIGTADGYT
J: TRBJ1-2
V: TRBV2

CDR3: ASSLVLSSGSARNEQF
J: TRBJ2-1
V: TRBV7-2

CDR3: ASSLGGLGGYT
J: TRBJ1-2
V: TRBV5-4

CDR3: SVAGGAEAF
J: TRBJ1-1
V: TRBV29-1

CDR3: ASSQETPRRRVRAF
J: TRBJ1-1
V: TRBV3-1/TRBV3-2

CDR3: ASSFGLAGGLGETQY
J: TRBJ2-5
V: TRBV5-6

CDR3: ASSLGLAGSREQY
J: TRBJ2-7
V: TRBV5-6

CDR3: ASSLAGSSGYT
J: TRBJ1-2
V: TRBV5-6

CDR3: ASSEALPTSGNTQY
J: TRBJ2-3
V: TRBV2

CDR3: ASSPGLAATDTQY
J: TRBJ2-3
V: TRBV18

CDR3: ASTRGGGPGNTEAF
J: TRBJ1-1
V: TRBV19

CDR3: ASRLRVPGTVTYEQY
J: TRBJ2-7
V: TRBV27

CDR3: ASSPNTDTQY
J: TRBJ2-3
V: TRBV7-2

CDR3: ATKLQGSAYGYT
J: TRBJ1-2
V: TRBV6-5